The 7 T cell receptor beta chains in this list originate from one sample, sequenced in a study of response to subunit inactivated influenza vaccine. TCRdb fed the RT-PCR reads into MiXCR, producing one record per CDR3 protein. The data contain about 480,000 distinct CDR3 sequences, about an eighth of them singletons. The sample here was PBMCs from blood, taken roughly 47 days after vaccination. The receptors shown here come from a man aged 45 to 65 who received an inactivated influenza vaccine.

The J gene is TRBJ2-7, the V gene TRBV7-2; no firm D call. CDR1 and CDR2 (germline): SGHTA, FQGNSA. This CDR3 is 14 amino acids long. V lost 8 bases to trimming and J lost 3 bases, with 17 bases between them. CDR3 amino acids: CASGTGSPCYEQYF. The CDR3 DNA sequence: TGTGCCAGCGGCACCGGGTCTCCCTGCTACGAGCAGTACTTC.

The sample holds a few counts of this clonotype. V usage is TRBV10-3 and J usage is TRBJ2-3; TRBD2 matches 11 bases. Losses at the gene ends were 6 bases for V and 5 bases for J; bases not matched to a gene: 16. The CDR3 contains 18 residues. Germline V gene sequence: CDR1 ENHRY, CDR2 SYGVKD. This CDR3 reads CAISSGLAGGSSGDTQYF. The DNA for the CDR3 is TGTGCCATCAGCAGCGGGCTAGCGGGGGGATCGTCGGGAGATACGCAGTATTTT.

This clonotype was found a few times. The gene calls are TRBV24-1 and TRBJ1-1; D call uncertain. This CDR3 contains 13 residues. Germline V gene lookup returns CDR1 KGHDR and CDR2 SFDVKD. The V end lost 2 bases, the J end lost 7 bases, and 10 bases lay between the germline ends. DNA of the CDR3: TGTGCCACCAGTGATTCCCCGGGTTTTGAAGCTTTCTTT. Encoded protein: CATSDSPGFEAFF.

This clonotype was observed a handful of times. The CDR3 is CSVSGQGFGSYEQYF. Written as DNA, the CDR3 is TGCAGCGTTTCGGGACAGGGGTTCGGCTCCTACGAGCAGTACTTC. The V gene is TRBV29-1, the J gene TRBJ2-7; 10 nucleotides agree with TRBD1. Germline assignment: CDR1 SQVTM and CDR2 ANQGSEA. The V and J ends lost 5 bases and 0 bases, in that order; junction bases with no gene match: 7. This CDR3 has 15 residues.

This clonotype was observed a handful of times. The chain uses TRBV29-1 and TRBJ2-5; 11 positions match TRBD2. The CDR3 totals 15 residues. The germline V gene encodes CDR1 SQVTM and CDR2 ANQGSEA. Germline trimming cut 3 bases from V and 4 bases from J; bases unmatched to any gene: 7. The CDR3 DNA reads as TGCAGCGTTGAGGAGGCTAGCGGGGGGCTAGAGACCCAGTACTTC. Translation: CSVEEASGGLETQYF. Full variable domain (missing parts from reference TRBV29-1 and TRBJ2-5): SAVISQKPSRDICQRGTSLTIQCQVDSQVTMMFWYRQQPGQSLTLIATANQGSEATYESGFVIDKFPISRPNLTFSTLTVSNMSPEDSSIYLCSVEEASGGLETQYFGPGTRLLVL.

This chain joins TRBV20-1 and TRBJ2-1; D is ambiguous. CDR1 and CDR2 from the germline V gene are DFQATT and SNEGSKA (reference sequence). CDR3 length: 11 amino acids. Trimming pared 0 bases from V and 6 bases from J, leaving 3 bases between. CDR3 bases: TGCAGTGCTAGAGATTTCAATGAGCAGTTCTTC. This gives the protein CSARDFNEQFF.

In this sample, this clonotype turned up many times. V is TRBV7-8 and J is TRBJ2-1; TRBD2 agrees at 8 bases. With V trimmed by 3 bases and J by 5 bases, 6 bases remained unmatched. CDR3 length equals 15 residues. Germline V gene sequence: CDR1 SGHVS, CDR2 FQNEAQ. DNA of the CDR3: TGTGCCAGCAGCTTTACGGGAGGGCCCAACAATGAGCAGTTCTTC. Translated, it gives CASSFTGGPNNEQFF.